The 29 T cell receptor beta chains given below trace back to one sample, sequenced in a study of regulatory and conventional T cells in RAG deficiency. The sorted regulatory T cells were CD4+, CD25-high and CD127-low, with genomic DNA sequenced. Sequencing was performed with immunoSEQ multiplex PCR; in TCRdb, only in-frame clones are kept and a portion is missing. Seen here are several thousand clones, roughly 90% observed once, and the top ten hold 1% to 1.5%. These same data were also listed under a study on regulatory T cells. Per that paper: Amplification used 52 TRBV primers and 13 TRBJ primers.

Source material: Tregs sorted from blood. All receptors derive from a human donor in good health.

The V call is TRBV9, the J call TRBJ2-2, with no clear D. The CDR3 contains 14 residues. Trimming took 2 bases from V and 4 from J, leaving 9 bases between them. In germline, CDR1 is SGDLS, CDR2 YYNGEE. This CDR3 reads CASSVKDGTGELFF. Written as DNA, the CDR3 is TGTGCCAGCAGCGTCAAGGACGGCACCGGGGAGCTGTTTTTT.

V and J are TRBV19 and TRBJ1-2; 9 nucleotides match TRBD1. V lost 4 bases and J lost 4; bases outside the gene matches: 7. Germline V gives CDR1 LNHDA, CDR2 SQIVND (reference sequence). The CDR3 spans 15 residues. CDR3 DNA sequence: TGTGCCAGTAGTAGAACCGGGACAGGGACCTATGGCTACACCTTC. Its protein product is CASSRTGTGTYGYTF.

This chain connects TRBV7-9 to TRBJ1-2, with D uncertain. From germline, CDR1 is SEHNR and CDR2 FQNEAQ (reference sequence). This CDR3 has 12 amino acids. The V and J ends lost 5 bases and 8 bases respectively, with 12 bases between them. Written as DNA, the CDR3 is TGTGCCAGCAGCCCTAGCCCGGGGGGCTACACCTTC. Translating it yields CASSPSPGGYTF.

This chain links TRBV28 with TRBJ1-1, with TRBD1 identical over 7 bases. The CDR3 contains 12 residues. V was clipped by 6 bases and J by 5 bases; unmatched bases: 3. Per germline, CDR1 MDHEN and CDR2 SYDVKM. CDR3 coding DNA: TGTGCCAGCAGGGGGGACAGTACTGAAGCTTTCTTT. Protein: CASRGDSTEAFF.

V is TRBV2 and J is TRBJ1-6; the match to TRBD1 covers 10 bases. CDR3 length: 14 amino acids. Per the germline V gene, CDR1 is SNHLY and CDR2 is FYNNEI. V shed 7 bases, J shed 10 bases, and the junction held 7 bases outside the gene matches. The DNA of the CDR3 is TGTGCCAGCACGGGACAGGGGACTCGCTCACCCCTCCACTTT. Amino acids: CASTGQGTRSPLHF.

V and J are TRBV6-5 and TRBJ1-1; a weak D match, TRBD1 (5 bases). Germline V gene sequence: CDR1 MNHEY, CDR2 SVGAGI. V gave up 5 bases and J gave up 11 bases, with 18 bases separating them. The CDR3 is 13 amino acids. The CDR3 coding sequence is TGTGCCAGCAGTCCCCGGACATTTGGTCTGGCTTTCTTT. Its protein is CASSPRTFGLAFF.

The genes are TRBV6-5 and TRBJ2-7, with 8 bases matching TRBD1. The CDR3 sequence is 14 residues long. J was trimmed by 3 bases and V by 5 bases; bases with no gene match: 6. Per the germline V gene, CDR1 is MNHEY and CDR2 is SVGAGI. The CDR3 DNA reads TGTGCCAGCAGTCCCTCGGGACAGGTCTACGAGCAGTACTTC. Translated, it gives CASSPSGQVYEQYF.

The V gene is TRBV5-1, the J gene TRBJ1-1; D remains unclear. The CDR3 consists of 16 residues. The V gene lost 0 bases and the J gene lost 0 bases, with 12 bases spanning the gap. Germline V CDR1 and CDR2: SGHRS, YFSETQ. The CDR3 DNA reads TGCGCCAGCAGCTTGGAACACGGGCTCATGAACACTGAAGCTTTCTTT. Translated: CASSLEHGLMNTEAFF.

The chain is built from TRBV18 and TRBJ1-1; D is undetermined. Per germline, CDR1 KGHSH and CDR2 LQKENI. The CDR3 has 13 amino acids. V was cut by 5 bases and J by 1 base, with 8 bases left in between. Here the CDR3 reads CASSLDKNTEAFF. The DNA of the CDR3 is TGTGCCAGCTCATTAGACAAGAACACTGAAGCTTTCTTT.

V gene TRBV7-2 combines with J gene TRBJ2-7; TRBD1 agrees at 7 bases. The V gene end was trimmed by 6 bases and the J gene end by 0 bases; junction bases not matched to a gene: 5. From germline, CDR1 is SGHTA and CDR2 FQGNSA. There are 14 residues in the CDR3. The CDR3 is CASRSGTDSYEQYF. In DNA, the CDR3 is TGTGCCAGCAGGTCCGGGACAGACTCCTACGAGCAGTACTTC. The full variable domain, rest sourced from reference TRBV7-2 and TRBJ2-7, is GAGVSQSPSNKVTEKGKDVELRCDPISGHTALYWYRQSLGQGLEFLIYFQGNSAPDKSGLPSDRFSAERTGGSVSTLTIQRTQQEDSAVYLCASRSGTDSYEQYFGPGTRLTVT.

J is TRBJ1-5 and V is TRBV19; TRBD1 is a possible D gene (5 bases). Germline CDR1 and CDR2: LNHDA and SQIVND (reference sequence). V was trimmed by 5 bases and J by 0 bases, leaving 11 bases between them. The CDR3 sequence is 15 residues long. The CDR3 region is CASSLDTYSNQPQHF. The DNA of the CDR3 is TGTGCCAGTAGTCTGGACACCTATAGCAATCAGCCCCAGCATTTT.

The V and J genes are TRBV6-1 and TRBJ2-5; 7 bases are a match to TRBD1. After removal of 4 bases from V and 3 bases from J, the junction contained 8 bases not matched to a gene. The CDR3 covers 15 residues. Germline lookup yields CDR1 MNHNS and CDR2 SASEGT. The CDR3 sequence is CASSGLTGPEETQYF. The CDR3 coding sequence is TGTGCCAGCAGTGGGTTGACAGGGCCGGAAGAGACCCAGTACTTC.

The CDR3, as DNA: TGCGCCAGCAGTATAACAGGGGGCACTGAAGCTTTCTTT. This sequence encodes CASSITGGTEAFF. This chain connects TRBV10-2 to TRBJ1-1; 8 positions agree with TRBD1. Germline V gene lookup returns CDR1 WSHSY and CDR2 SAAADI. The CDR3 totals 13 residues. Germline trimming cut 5 bases from V and 4 bases from J; bases unmatched to any gene: 3.

This clone was seen just once. The genes are TRBV5-4 and TRBJ2-2; D could derive from TRBD1 or TRBD2 (5 bases each). This CDR3 has 15 residues. The V gene's germline CDR1 is SGHNT and CDR2 YYREEE (reference sequence). Trimming took off 3 bases at V and 2 bases at J, with 11 bases between the two ends. The CDR3 is CASSSGQGNTGELFF. CDR3 bases: TGTGCCAGCAGCTCGGGGCAGGGAAACACCGGGGAGCTGTTTTTT. Supplemented by reference TRBV5-4 and TRBJ2-2, the full variable domain reads ETGVTQSPTHLIKTRGQQVTLRCSSQSGHNTVSWYQQALGQGPQFIFQYYREEENGRGNFPPRFSGLQFPNYSSELNVNALELDDSALYLCASSSGQGNTGELFFGEGSRLTVL.

The chain uses TRBV4-1 and TRBJ2-7; D is perhaps TRBD1 (6 bases). The CDR3 sequence is 17 residues long. Germline V gene sequence: CDR1 MGHRA, CDR2 YSYEKL. Trimming stripped 5 bases from V and 3 bases from J, with 23 bases between. The CDR3 sequence: CASSSQEGAGEFYEQYF. CDR3 coding DNA: TGCGCCAGCAGCTCCCAGGAAGGCGCAGGGGAATTCTACGAGCAGTACTTC.

This chain connects TRBV18 to TRBJ1-1; D gene unclear. The germline V gene encodes CDR1 KGHSH and CDR2 LQKENI. The CDR3 is 16 amino acids. The V end lost 3 bases, the J end lost 1 base, and 15 bases lay between the germline ends. The DNA of the CDR3 is TGTGCCAGCTCACCGGAGGCTGGGAGCCAGAACACTGAAGCTTTCTTT. It codes for CASSPEAGSQNTEAFF.

The chain links TRBV7-9 to TRBJ2-7; 8 positions match TRBD1. Losses at the gene ends were 2 bases for V and 3 bases for J; bases not matched to a gene: 3. Germline lookup yields CDR1 SEHNR and CDR2 FQNEAQ (reference sequence). The CDR3 is 14 residues long. CDR3 DNA sequence: TGTGCCAGCAGCTTACAACAGGGGGTCTACGAGCAGTACTTC. Its protein product is CASSLQQGVYEQYF.

The chain links TRBV9 to TRBJ1-1; 8 nucleotides line up with TRBD1. This CDR3 region has 12 residues. CDR1 and CDR2 from the germline V gene are SGDLS and YYNGEE. V shed 4 bases, J shed 8 bases, and the junction held 4 bases outside the gene matches. The CDR3 DNA reads as TGTGCCAGCAGCCCACACAGGGGGGAAGCTTTCTTT. It translates to CASSPHRGEAFF.

This chain uses TRBV14 with TRBJ2-7; TRBD1 matches at 10 bases. Germline V gene lookup returns CDR1 SGHDN and CDR2 FVKESK. The trim removed 3 bases at V and 2 bases at J, leaving 10 bases unmatched. The CDR3 runs to 17 residues. The CDR3 loop reads CASSHMVRDRGTYEQYF. The CDR3 region has the DNA TGTGCCAGCAGCCATATGGTCCGGGACAGGGGAACCTACGAGCAGTACTTC.

The J gene is TRBJ2-7, the V gene TRBV11-3; 7 positions match TRBD2. The CDR3 is 17 amino acids. Trimming removed 0 bases from V and 0 bases from J; junction bases left unmatched: 8. Germline V CDR1 and CDR2: SGHNT, YENEEA. In nucleotides, the CDR3 is TGTGCCAGCAGCTTAGAATTAGCGGGTAAAAGCTCCTACGAGCAGTACTTC. This codes for CASSLELAGKSSYEQYF.

This clone was counted between two and nine times. V and J are TRBV7-9 and TRBJ2-7, with D tentatively TRBD2 (5 bases). The germline V gene encodes CDR1 SEHNR and CDR2 FQNEAQ (reference sequence). This CDR3 region has 12 residues. V lost 4 bases and J 10 bases, leaving 14 bases between the germline ends. The CDR3: CASSYLRGSQYF. The CDR3 DNA is TGTGCCAGCAGCTATCTCCGGGGAAGCCAGTACTTC.

The V and J genes are TRBV29-1 and TRBJ2-1, with TRBD1 matching 11 bases. The CDR3 has 15 residues. CDR1 is SQVTM, CDR2 ANQGSEA, per germline. The CDR3 region has the DNA TGCACAGTTATTAGGGGGACAGGGGGTAGCAATGAGCAGTTCTTC. Its protein is CTVIRGTGGSNEQFF.

This rearrangement joins TRBV29-1 to TRBJ1-1; D possibly corresponds to TRBD1 (6 bases). The V gene's germline CDR1 is SQVTM and CDR2 ANQGSEA. The CDR3 is 14 residues long. Trimming took 1 base from V and 6 from J, leaving 15 bases between them. CDR3 sequence reads: CSVEGSGAFSEAFF. The CDR3 nucleotides are TGCAGCGTTGAAGGTTCAGGGGCTTTCTCTGAAGCTTTCTTT.

This clone was counted only a few times. This sequence joins TRBV4-1 and TRBJ1-2, with TRBD1 identical over 9 bases. Germline V gene data show CDR1 as MGHRA and CDR2 as YSYEKL. V lost 0 bases, J lost 5 bases, and 10 bases stayed unmatched. There are 17 residues in the CDR3. CDR3 DNA: TGCGCCAGCAGCCAAGACGGATCCGGGACAGGGTTGTATGGCTACACCTTC. Translated, it gives CASSQDGSGTGLYGYTF.

The chain combines TRBV6-4 with TRBJ2-7, with a weak D call TRBD2 (5 bases). This CDR3 is 16 amino acids long. Germline CDR1 reads MRHNA; CDR2 reads SNTAGT. The ends were cut back, 2 bases at V and 4 bases at J, with 18 bases in the middle. As DNA, the CDR3 is TGTGCCAGCAGTGACACTAACTCCAGAGGGTATTACGAGCAGTACTTC. This translates into CASSDTNSRGYYEQYF.

This chain connects TRBV27 to TRBJ2-5; no reliable D call. This CDR3 is 15 amino acids long. Germline V CDR1 and CDR2: MNHEY, SMNVEV (reference sequence). The ends were cut back, 3 bases at V and 4 bases at J, with 15 bases in the middle. CDR3 region: CASSFRNLGGETQYF. CDR3 in DNA: TGTGCCAGCAGTTTCCGAAATCTTGGTGGAGAGACCCAGTACTTC.

The CDR3 DNA is TGTGCCAGCTCACCAAATAGCGGGAGTAGCTACGAGCAGTACTTC. This translates into CASSPNSGSSYEQYF. V and J are TRBV18 and TRBJ2-7; TRBD2 matches at 9 bases. Germline values: CDR1 KGHSH, CDR2 LQKENI. CDR3 size: 15 residues. V dropped 2 bases and J dropped 3; count of bases not matched to a gene: 5.

The J gene is TRBJ1-2, the V gene TRBV6-1; D gene uncertain. Germline assignment: CDR1 MNHNS and CDR2 SASEGT. The CDR3 has 13 amino acids. The germline V and J ends were trimmed by 6 bases and 4 bases, with 12 bases remaining between them. Here the CDR3 DNA reads TGTGCCAGCAGAAGCCAACGGACCTATGGCTACACCTTC. As protein: CASRSQRTYGYTF.

This clone was observed once. The chain is built from TRBV6-1 and TRBJ1-1, with D possibly being TRBD1 (6 bases). Germline loops: CDR1 MNHNS, CDR2 SASEGT. The CDR3 has 15 residues. V was cut by 4 bases and J by 1 base, with 13 bases left in between. In nucleotides, the CDR3 is TGTGCCAGCAGTGTAGGGACACCTAAGAACACTGAAGCTTTCTTT. Encoded protein: CASSVGTPKNTEAFF.